This TCR beta chain was observed in a study of blood T cell repertoires in COVID-19 (TCRdb year 2020). For context, the study as a whole: Collaborator samples came from the United States, Italy and Spain and covered acute and convalescent phases of COVID-19. The prospective study material was composed of cDNA or gDNA derived from T cells, B-cell-depleted T cells, or PBMCs. Subjects who had been exposed to COVID-19, were actively infected with it, or had recovered from it provided the deeply sampled blood TCRbeta repertoires that made up the dataset. The repertoires were released in a freely available public database meant as a resource for research on the immune response to SARS-CoV-2. Samples were obtained from the ongoing ImmuneRACE study (first 160 participants) and from 1,254 subjects provided by 6 global collaborators. Nearly every sample came with metadata listing a de-identified subject ID, COVID-19 status, age in years and sex. Where HLA class I and class II types were available, the types were taken from metadata supplied by the sample provider, not from assay-based typing.

What the work shows at the level of the full study, not this receptor alone: Clinical and demographic metadata were provided uncurated, with the amount varying by source and participant.

The immunoSEQ Assay, a bias-controlled multiplex PCR, was used to amplify TCRbeta CDR3 regions from genomic DNA. The published analysis was carried out like this. The number of nucleated cells in each sample was estimated by amplification of reference gene primers within the assay. To quantify the absolute abundance of each unique TCRbeta CDR3 rearrangement, sequence reads were collapsed and filtered. For each sample, productive Simpson clonality was calculated by taking the square root of Simpson's diversity index across productive rearrangements. This immuneACCESS table, as held by TCRdb, lists in-frame sequences with V and J called but not all clones. Of the missing ones, under half trace to an unresolved V gene in checked studies; the others have no known cause. V, J and clone size reflect that table, while D and trimming were determined from the DNA. This sample is represented by 95,000 to 110,000 clones; 89% of them were singletons. The ten top clones hold about 5.3% of the sample.

Regarding this clone: Its target antigen remains unknown. No base quality values were provided; no much bigger clone lies one nucleotide off.

Each collaborating institution followed its own protocols to collect whole blood in K2EDTA tubes. For TCRbeta analysis, collaborator samples were shipped as frozen whole blood, as isolated PBMCs, or as DNA extracted from either sample type. This TCR came from a middle-aged man with active or convalescent COVID-19. Input material: peripheral blood.

The CDR3 region has the sequence CASRGTGVNTEAFF. The base sequence is TGCGCCAGCAGGGGGACAGGGGTGAACACTGAAGCTTTCTTT. The chain is encoded by TRBV5-1 joined to TRBJ1-1, with 10 bases matching TRBD1. Ends trimmed: V by 5 bases, J by 0 bases; bases unmatched to a gene: 1. The CDR3 contains 14 residues, cysteine and phenylalanine counted. Solely the CDR3 DNA is kept, with 42 bases framed from the first base. CDR1 SGHRS and CDR2 YFSETQ are derived from the germline V gene.